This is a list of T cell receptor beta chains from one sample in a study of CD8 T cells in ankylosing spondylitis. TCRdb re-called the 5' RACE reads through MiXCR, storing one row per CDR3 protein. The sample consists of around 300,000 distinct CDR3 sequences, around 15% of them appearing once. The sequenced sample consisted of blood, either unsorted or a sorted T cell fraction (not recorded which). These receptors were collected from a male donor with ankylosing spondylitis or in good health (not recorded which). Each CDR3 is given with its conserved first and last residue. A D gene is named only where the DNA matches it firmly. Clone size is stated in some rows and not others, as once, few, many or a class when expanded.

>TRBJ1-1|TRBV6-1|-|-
TGTGCCAGCAGTGAAGTCACGAACACTGAAGCTTTCTTT
CASSEVTNTEAFF
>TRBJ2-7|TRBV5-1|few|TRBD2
TGCGCCAGCAGCTTGGCGGCGGGGGACGGATTTTCCTACGAGCAGTACTTC
CASSLAAGDGFSYEQYF
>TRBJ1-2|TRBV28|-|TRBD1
TGTGCCAGCAGTTTATGGGAATACAGGGGTTCAGACTATGGCTACACCTTC
CASSLWEYRGSDYGYTF
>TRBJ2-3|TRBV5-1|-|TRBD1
TGCGCCAGCGTTCAGGGGGCGAGCACAGATACGCAGTATTTT
CASVQGASTDTQYF
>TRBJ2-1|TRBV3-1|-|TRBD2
TGTGCCAGCAGCCAAGATGGCAGGGAGGGGCTGGGGCAGTTCTTC
CASSQDGREGLGQFF
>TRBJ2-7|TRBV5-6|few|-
TGTGCCAGCAGCTTGGCACGACAGGAGAAGCAGTACTTC
CASSLARQEKQYF
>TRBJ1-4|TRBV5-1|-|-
TGCGCCAGCAGCTTGGGAGGAAGAGATAATGAAAAACTGTTTTTT
CASSLGGRDNEKLFF
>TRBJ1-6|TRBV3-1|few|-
TGTGCCAGCAGCCAACTGCAGGGCCCTAATTCACCCCTCCACTTT
CASSQLQGPNSPLHF
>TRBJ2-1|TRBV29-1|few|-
TGCAGCGCCGACGGCTATAGTAATGAGCAGTTCTTC
CSADGYSNEQFF
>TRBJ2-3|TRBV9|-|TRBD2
TGTGCCAGCAGCGTAGTCAGCGGGAGCGCAGATACGCAGTATTTT
CASSVVSGSADTQYF